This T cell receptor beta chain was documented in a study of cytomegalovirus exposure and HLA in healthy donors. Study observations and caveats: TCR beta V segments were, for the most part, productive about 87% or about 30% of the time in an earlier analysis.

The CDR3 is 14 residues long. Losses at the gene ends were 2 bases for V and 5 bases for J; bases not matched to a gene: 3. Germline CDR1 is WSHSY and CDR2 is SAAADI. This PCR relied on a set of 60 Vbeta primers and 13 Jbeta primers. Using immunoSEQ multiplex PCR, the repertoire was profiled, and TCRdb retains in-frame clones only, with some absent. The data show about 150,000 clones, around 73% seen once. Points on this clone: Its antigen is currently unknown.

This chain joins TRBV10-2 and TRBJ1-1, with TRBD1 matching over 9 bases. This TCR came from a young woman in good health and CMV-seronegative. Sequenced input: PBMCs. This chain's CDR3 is CASSETGGRTEAFF. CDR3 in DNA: TGCGCCAGCAGTGAGACAGGGGGCAGAACTGAAGCTTTCTTT.